One and the same sample provided the 4 T cell receptor beta chains below, sequenced in a study of control samples from healthy donors and cancer patients (dated by TCRdb to 2019 to 2021). Receptor amplification or capture employed the immunoSEQ multiplex PCR assay. TCRdb mirrors the immuneACCESS table, restricted to in-frame sequences. Some clones are absent from its copies; in checked studies, under half trace to an unresolved V gene, and the reason for the others is unknown. For this sample there are approximately 160,000 clones; roughly 90% appear just once. The top ten clonotypes cover roughly 0.64% of the sample. Sequenced material: blood. The receptors stem from a woman between 25 and 40 years old in good health.

The chain links TRBV19 to TRBJ2-2; D remains ambiguous. This CDR3 is 15 amino acids long. Trimming took 5 bases from V and 9 from J, leaving 19 bases between them. Germline V gene sequence: CDR1 LNHDA, CDR2 SQIVND (reference sequence). The CDR3 loop is CASSAGFTRWRELFF. The DNA for the CDR3 is TGTGCCAGTAGTGCCGGTTTCACCAGGTGGCGGGAGCTGTTTTTT.

The chain links TRBV18 to TRBJ1-6; no clear D. V lost 2 bases to trimming and J lost 7 bases, with 12 bases between them. Per germline, CDR1 KGHSH and CDR2 LQKENI. The CDR3 is 15 amino acids. CDR3 loop: CASSPLGTDNSPLHF. CDR3 in DNA: TGTGCCAGCTCACCATTGGGTACAGACAATTCACCCCTCCACTTT. Using reference TRBV18 and TRBJ1-6 for the parts outside the CDR3, the full variable domain is NAGVMQNPRHLVRRRGQEARLRCSPMKGHSHVYWYRQLPEEGLKFMVYLQKENIIDESGMPKERFSAEFPKEGPSILRIQQVVRGDSAAYFCASSPLGTDNSPLHFGNGTRLTVT.

About this clone itself: The same CDR3 also results from other DNA sequences found in this sample. The chain has TRBV19 and TRBJ1-5; D gene unclear. The CDR3 length is 14 residues. V lost 1 base to trimming and J lost 1 base, with 5 bases between them. The V gene's germline CDR1 is LNHDA and CDR2 SQIVND (reference sequence). In DNA form, the CDR3 reads TGTGCCAGTAGTATAGTAGGAAGCAATCAGCCCCAGCATTTT. The encoded protein is CASSIVGSNQPQHF.

The chain employs TRBV19 and TRBJ1-2, with 7 positions matching TRBD1. With 4 bases clipped from V and 2 bases from J, the junction kept 10 bases outside the gene matches. Per germline, CDR1 LNHDA and CDR2 SQIVND (reference sequence). CDR3 length equals 16 residues. CDR3 protein: CASSTLGRGQNYGYTF. CDR3 coding DNA: TGTGCCAGTAGTACCCTAGGTAGGGGGCAGAACTATGGCTACACCTTC.